Listed below are T cell receptor beta chains from one sample, sequenced in a study of OX40 agonist ivuxolimab in advanced cancers. Repertoires were generated with immunoSEQ multiplex PCR, while TCRdb's copy carries only in-frame clones and drops some. The top ten hold roughly 2.5% of the sample, which has roughly 48,000 clones, around 84% seen once. Sequenced here: CD4+ or CD8+ T cells sorted from blood, sampled in a trial of the OX40 agonist ivuxolimab. The receptors shown here come from an adult with an advanced solid tumor such as melanoma, head and neck, liver or kidney cancer. Each CDR3 is given with its conserved first and last residue. A D gene is named only where the DNA matches it firmly. Some rows mark clone size as missing; the rest say once, few, many or name a class of expanded clone.

DNA	CDR3	V	D	length	size	J
TGTGCCAGCAGCTTAGCCGGGGACTATAATTCACCCCTCCACTTT	CASSLAGDYNSPLHF	TRBV7-2	-	15	few	TRBJ1-6
TGCGCCAGCAGCCCGCTGGGGACCGGGGAGCTGTTTTTT	CASSPLGTGELFF	TRBV5-1	-	13	once	TRBJ2-2
TGTGCCAGCAGCCGGGACAGCTCCTACGAGCAGTACTTC	CASSRDSSYEQYF	TRBV7-2	TRBD1	13	-	TRBJ2-7
TGTGCCAGCAGTGACAGGGGGAACACTGAAGCTTTCTTT	CASSDRGNTEAFF	TRBV2	-	13	once	TRBJ1-1
TGTGCCAGCAGTATCGGACAGGTGGGCACTGAAGCTTTCTTT	CASSIGQVGTEAFF	TRBV2	TRBD1	14	-	TRBJ1-1
TGTGCCAGTACCAGGACAGGGGGCCGTATGAGGCTCACAGATACGCAGTATTTT	CASTRTGGRMRLTDTQYF	TRBV19	TRBD1	18	-	TRBJ2-3
TGTGCCAGCAGCGCTCAGGGACTGGAGACCCAGTACTTC	CASSAQGLETQYF	TRBV9	-	13	-	TRBJ2-5
TGCGCCAGCAGCCAAGAGGTTTGGGATAACCTGTTTTTT	CASSQEVWDNLFF	TRBV4-3	-	13	-	TRBJ1-4
TGTGCCAGCAGCATTGATAGCGGTCCAAGGGGCTACGAGCAGTACTTC	CASSIDSGPRGYEQYF	TRBV11-3	-	16	once	TRBJ2-7
TGTGCCATCAGTGAGTCTGAGGGGCGGGGGGGCCGAGATACGCAGTATTTT	CAISESEGRGGRDTQYF	TRBV10-3	TRBD2	17	-	TRBJ2-3
TGTGCCAGCAGCTTAGCCTCAGGGGGTTATGAGCAGTTCTTC	CASSLASGGYEQFF	TRBV7-7	TRBD1	14	-	TRBJ2-1
TGTGCCAGCAGCCCCCGGACAGGGGAAGGCTACACCTTC	CASSPRTGEGYTF	TRBV7-9	TRBD1	13	-	TRBJ1-2
TGTGCCATCAGTTTGGACCTGAACACTGAAGCTTTCTTT	CAISLDLNTEAFF	TRBV10-3	-	13	-	TRBJ1-1
TGTGCCAGTAGTACCGGACGGAATAGCAATCAGCCCCAGCATTTT	CASSTGRNSNQPQHF	TRBV19	-	15	-	TRBJ1-5
TGTGCCAGCAGCACCTTACAGGGGAACTATGGTTACACCTTC	CASSTLQGNYGYTF	TRBV9	TRBD1	14	-	TRBJ1-2
TGTGCCAGCAGCTTTGACAGGGTTAGCTCCTACGAGCAGTACTTC	CASSFDRVSSYEQYF	TRBV11-2	TRBD1	15	-	TRBJ2-7
TGCGCCAGCAGTGACACGGGACACCCTGAGACTGAAGCTTTCTTT	CASSDTGHPETEAFF	TRBV10-1	-	15	-	TRBJ1-1
TGTGCCAGCAGCTGGGGCGAGGGAGGGAACCCTGAAGCTTTCTTT	CASSWGEGGNPEAFF	TRBV7-9	-	15	-	TRBJ1-1
TGTGCCAGCAGCTTGGTCGGGGGAGAGCAGTACTTC	CASSLVGGEQYF	TRBV5-6	-	12	-	TRBJ2-7
TGTGCCAGCAGCGCTACCGTCGATACGCAGTATTTT	CASSATVDTQYF	TRBV9	-	12	-	TRBJ2-3
TGTGCCAGCTCCCGCGGGGACAATAATGAGCAGTTCTTC	CASSRGDNNEQFF	TRBV7-9	-	13	-	TRBJ2-1
TGTGCCAGCAGTTACTCGGGACAGATGAGCTCCTACGAGCAGTACTTC	CASSYSGQMSSYEQYF	TRBV6-5	TRBD1	16	-	TRBJ2-7
TGTGCCAGCAGCTTTGACAGGGGCTACACCTTC	CASSFDRGYTF	TRBV5-6	-	11	-	TRBJ1-2
TGTGCCAGCAGCCGGACAGGGGAAGGCGGCTACACCTTC	CASSRTGEGGYTF	TRBV6-4	TRBD1	13	-	TRBJ1-2
TGCGCCAGCAGCTTGGACGGGGGGAGCTCCTACGAGCAGTACTTC	CASSLDGGSSYEQYF	TRBV5-1	TRBD2	15	-	TRBJ2-7
TGCGCCAGCAGCCAAGGGACTAGCGGCCTCTACGAGCAGTACTTC	CASSQGTSGLYEQYF	TRBV4-1	TRBD2	15	-	TRBJ2-7
TGTGCCAGCAGCCCGAGAAATGAGCAGTTCTTC	CASSPRNEQFF	TRBV7-9	-	11	-	TRBJ2-1
TGTGCCAGCAGTGTACTAGCGGGGGGTAATGAGCAGTTCTTC	CASSVLAGGNEQFF	TRBV2	TRBD2	14	-	TRBJ2-1
TGTGCCAGCAGTGAAGCGGGGGGGCTCAATGAGCAGTTCTTC	CASSEAGGLNEQFF	TRBV6-4	TRBD2	14	few	TRBJ2-1
TGTGCCAGCAAATCCCCCGTCGCTTTTGAGACCCAGTACTTC	CASKSPVAFETQYF	TRBV6-6	-	14	few	TRBJ2-5
TGTGCCAGCAGTCCGGACAGGGGGTCTCTATACGAGCAGTACTTC	CASSPDRGSLYEQYF	TRBV6-5	TRBD1	15	few	TRBJ2-7
TGTGCCAGCAGCTTAGCGGTGGGACAGGGTAGGGATGGCTACACCTTC	CASSLAVGQGRDGYTF	TRBV7-3	TRBD1	16	few	TRBJ1-2
TGTGCCAGCAGTTTACTTAATGTAGCCAAAAACATTCAGTACTTC	CASSLLNVAKNIQYF	TRBV27	-	15	-	TRBJ2-4
TGTGCCAGCAGCTTGGGACAGGGTTTCCGATCACCCCTCCACTTT	CASSLGQGFRSPLHF	TRBV5-6	TRBD1	15	-	TRBJ1-6
TGTGCCAGCAGGGGGGGCTATAAACACCGGGGAGCTGTTTTT	CASRGGYKHRGAVF	TRBV2	-	14	-	TRBJ2-2
TGTGCCAGTAGTATCTCCCAGGGTTGGATTTACGAGCAGTACTTC	CASSISQGWIYEQYF	TRBV19	-	15	once	TRBJ2-7
TGTGCCAGCAGCGGAGAATCGGGGACACCCAATCAGCCCCAGCATTTT	CASSGESGTPNQPQHF	TRBV11-2	-	16	-	TRBJ1-5
TGTGCCAGCAGCCGCGCAGCGGGTTCCGAGCCCCAGCATTTT	CASSRAAGSEPQHF	TRBV7-6	-	14	once	TRBJ1-5
TGTGCCAGCAGCTTATGGGGACAGAACACTGAAGCTTTCTTT	CASSLWGQNTEAFF	TRBV7-2	-	14	-	TRBJ1-1
TGTGCCAGCAGATCGGACAGTTCTTCCAATCAGCCCCAGCATTTT	CASRSDSSSNQPQHF	TRBV7-3	-	15	-	TRBJ1-5
TGTGCCAGCAGCTTGAGAGGGACAGGGTTTCCCCAGGGGCCTTACGAGCAGTACTTC	CASSLRGTGFPQGPYEQYF	TRBV5-6	TRBD1	19	-	TRBJ2-7
TGTGCCAGCAGCCTAGGCGGGCGGGGGAACACAGATACGCAGTATTTT	CASSLGGRGNTDTQYF	TRBV7-2	TRBD2	16	-	TRBJ2-3
TGTGCCAGCAGCCCCGGGGCGCTTGGGCTGTTTTTT	CASSPGALGLFF	TRBV7-6	-	12	-	TRBJ2-2
TGTGCCAGCAGGGACACAACTTATTCAGCTTTCTTT	CASRDTTYSAFF	TRBV2	-	12	-	TRBJ1-1